This TCR beta chain was captured by sequencing in a study of blood T cell repertoires in COVID-19. On the study more broadly: Spain, Italy and the United States supplied samples that represented acute and convalescent COVID-19. From T cells, B-cell-depleted T cells, or PBMCs came the material, which was cDNA or gDNA.

In the authors' workflow: Amplification of reference gene primers provided the estimated nucleated cell counts. Sequencing used immunoSEQ multiplex PCR; TCRdb keeps in-frame clones, though not all of them. D and trimming were read from the DNA, whereas the V and J calls and clone size are those reported in that table. The data show about 210,000 clones, roughly four fifths seen once. This CDR3 is built from 16 residues. V lost 4 bases, J lost 0 bases, and 5 bases stayed unmatched. CDR1 is SGHVS, CDR2 FQNEAQ, per germline. J is TRBJ2-2 and V is TRBV7-8, with 7 bases identical to TRBD1. This receptor was taken from a woman aged 35 to 49 with acute or convalescent COVID-19. Sequences were obtained from peripheral blood. Written as DNA, the CDR3 is TGTGCCAGCAGCTCTCCGGGACAGCCGAACACCGGGGAGCTGTTTTTT. Translation: CASSSPGQPNTGELFF.